The present T cell receptor (beta chain) was sequenced within a study of T cell repertoires in cytomegalovirus infection. Study details: Public TCR beta signatures marked donors with CMV infection and the matching HLA.

Study-wide results and caveats: Dominant in the ex vivo response were TCR beta clonotypes restricted by HLA-C and specific for CMV. Adding up the frequency of public TCR beta families identified people who carried CMV plus the relevant HLA.

TCRdb reprocessed the reads via MiXCR and lists one record per CDR3 protein. In the table there are approximately 250,000 distinct CDR3 sequences, roughly 6.5% of which are singletons. On this clonotype itself: Its antigen is as yet unknown.

Specimen: PBMCs. The TCR originated in a human donor in good health (CMV status not recorded). Some clones in this sample may be carry-over from other donors' samples.

CDR3 amino acids: CASSPRDRHQETQYF. CDR3 DNA: TGTGCCAGCAGCCCCCGGGACAGGCATCAAGAGACCCAGTACTTC. This chain uses TRBV6-2 or TRBV6-3 with TRBJ2-5, with 8 bases matching TRBD1. V lost 6 bases, J lost 2 bases, and 8 bases stayed unmatched. The CDR3 contains 15 residues. The germline CDR1 and CDR2 sequences are MNHEY and SVGEGT.